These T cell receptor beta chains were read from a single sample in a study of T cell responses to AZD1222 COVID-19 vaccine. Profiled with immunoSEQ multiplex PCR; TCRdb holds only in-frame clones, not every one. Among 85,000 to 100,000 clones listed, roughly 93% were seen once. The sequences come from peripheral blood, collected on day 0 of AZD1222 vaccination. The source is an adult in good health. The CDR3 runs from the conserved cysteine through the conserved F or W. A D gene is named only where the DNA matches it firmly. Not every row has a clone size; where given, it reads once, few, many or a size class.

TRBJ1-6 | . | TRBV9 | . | CASTYAGNYNSPLHF | TGTGCCAGCACCTACGCAGGGAACTATAATTCACCCCTCCACTTT
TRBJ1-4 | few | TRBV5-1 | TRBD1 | CASSQLPQGANEKLFF | TGCGCCAGCAGCCAACTCCCACAGGGGGCGAATGAAAAACTGTTTTTT
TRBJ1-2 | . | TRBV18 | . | CASSSLGTNYGYTF | TGTGCCAGCTCTTCTCTGGGGACTAACTATGGCTACACCTTC
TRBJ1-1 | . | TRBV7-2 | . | CASSSDRITEAFF | TGTGCCAGCAGCTCCGACCGAATCACTGAAGCTTTCTTT
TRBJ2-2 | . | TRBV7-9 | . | CASPPAGELFF | TGTGCCAGCCCTCCCGCCGGGGAGCTGTTTTTT
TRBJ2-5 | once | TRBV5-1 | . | CASSGGGGETQYF | TGCGCCAGCAGCGGGGGTGGCGGAGAGACCCAGTACTTC
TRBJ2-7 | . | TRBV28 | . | CASSLKYEQYF | TGTGCCAGCAGTTTGAAGTACGAGCAGTACTTC
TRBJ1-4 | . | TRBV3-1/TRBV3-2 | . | CASSQVGGATNEKLFF | TGTGCCAGCAGCCAAGTAGGGGGGGCAACTAATGAAAAACTGTTTTTT
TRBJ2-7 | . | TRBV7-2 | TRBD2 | CASSLELGLDIYYEQYF | TGTGCCAGCAGCTTAGAATTGGGACTAGACATATACTACGAGCAGTACTTC
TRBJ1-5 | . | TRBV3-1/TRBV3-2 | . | CASGSEGGNQPQHF | TGTGCCAGCGGGTCGGAGGGTGGCAATCAGCCCCAGCATTTT
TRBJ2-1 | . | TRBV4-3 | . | CASSQDGNRINEQFF | TGCGCCAGCAGCCAAGATGGGAACAGAATAAATGAGCAGTTCTTC
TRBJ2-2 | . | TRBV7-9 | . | CASLRGGEAGELFF | TGTGCCAGCCTGAGAGGGGGAGAGGCCGGGGAGCTGTTTTTT
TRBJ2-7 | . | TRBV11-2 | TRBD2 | CASSLDGALAGAEQYF | TGTGCCAGCAGCTTAGATGGTGCGCTAGCGGGGGCCGAGCAGTACTTC
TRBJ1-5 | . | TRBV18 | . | CASSRSREQPQHF | TGTGCCAGCTCACGATCGAGGGAGCAGCCCCAGCATTTT
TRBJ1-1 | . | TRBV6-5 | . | CASSPGAEAFF | TGTGCCAGCAGCCCAGGGGCTGAAGCTTTCTTT
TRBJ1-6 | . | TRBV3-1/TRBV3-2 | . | CASTSVGGRGLTPLHF | TGTGCCAGCACCTCGGTTGGGGGCAGGGGTTTGACACCCCTCCACTTT
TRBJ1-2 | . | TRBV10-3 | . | CAISESPSYGYTF | TGTGCCATCAGTGAGTCTCCCAGCTATGGCTACACCTTC
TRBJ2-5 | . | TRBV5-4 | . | CASSLEGGGETQYF | TGTGCCAGCAGCTTGGAGGGGGGCGGGGAGACCCAGTACTTC
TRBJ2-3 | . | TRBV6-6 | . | CASSPRGTGTDTQYF | TGTGCCAGCAGTCCCCGCGGGACCGGCACAGATACGCAGTATTTT
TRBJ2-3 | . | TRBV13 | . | CASSLQGGPLNTQYF | TGTGCCAGCAGCTTACAGGGGGGGCCTTTGAATACGCAGTATTTT
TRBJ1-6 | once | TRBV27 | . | CASSTTGNYNSPLHF | TGTGCCAGCAGCACCACAGGGAACTATAATTCACCCCTCCACTTT
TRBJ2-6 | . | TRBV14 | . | CASRPQVSGANVLTF | TGTGCCAGCAGACCCCAGGTCTCCGGGGCCAACGTCCTGACTTTC
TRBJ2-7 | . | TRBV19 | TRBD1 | CASSKGQGPSYEQYF | TGTGCCAGTAGCAAGGGACAGGGGCCCTCCTACGAGCAGTACTTC
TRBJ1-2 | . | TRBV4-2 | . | CASPIQGRSYGYTF | TGTGCCAGCCCTATACAGGGAAGATCCTATGGCTACACCTTC
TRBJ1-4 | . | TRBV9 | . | CASSAGEANEKLFF | TGTGCCAGCAGCGCAGGGGAGGCTAATGAAAAACTGTTTTTT
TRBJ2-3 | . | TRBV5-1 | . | CASSLTGDTDTQYF | TGCGCCAGCAGCTTGACAGGAGACACAGATACGCAGTATTTT
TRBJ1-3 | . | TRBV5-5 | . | CASSLRLASGNTIYF | TGTGCCAGCAGCTTGCGATTGGCCTCTGGAAACACCATATATTTT
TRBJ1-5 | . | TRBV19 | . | CASSSLGRGNQPQHF | TGTGCCAGTAGTAGCCTAGGGAGGGGTAATCAGCCCCAGCATTTT
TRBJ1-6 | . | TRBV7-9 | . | CASSSGFSPLHF | TGTGCCAGCAGCTCCGGTTTCTCACCCCTCCACTTT
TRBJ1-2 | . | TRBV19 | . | CASRKIGEKDGYTF | TGTGCCAGTAGGAAGATCGGGGAAAAGGATGGCTACACCTTC
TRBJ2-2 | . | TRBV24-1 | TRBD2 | CATNGGGTGELFF | TGTGCCACCAATGGGGGGGGAACCGGGGAGCTGTTTTTT
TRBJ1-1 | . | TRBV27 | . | CASSNWGLDTEAFF | TGTGCCAGCAGTAATTGGGGTTTGGACACTGAAGCTTTCTTT
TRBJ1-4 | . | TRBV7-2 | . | CASRLMPFGNEKLFF | TGTGCCAGCAGGCTAATGCCTTTCGGTAATGAAAAACTGTTTTTT
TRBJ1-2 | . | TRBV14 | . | CASSQSGTGLGGYTF | TGTGCCAGCAGCCAATCCGGGACCGGGCTAGGTGGCTACACCTTC
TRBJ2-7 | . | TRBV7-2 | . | CASSLAGAGPPYEQYF | TGTGCCAGCAGCTTAGCGGGGGCAGGGCCACCCTACGAGCAGTACTTC
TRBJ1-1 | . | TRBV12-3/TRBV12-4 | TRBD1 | CASSPGQGKAFF | TGTGCCAGCAGTCCCGGACAGGGAAAAGCTTTCTTT
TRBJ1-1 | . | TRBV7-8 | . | CASSPNARTVNTEAFF | TGTGCCAGCAGCCCAAATGCGAGGACGGTGAACACTGAAGCTTTCTTT
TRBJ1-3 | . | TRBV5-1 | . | CASSPAERGGNTIYF | TGCGCCAGCAGCCCTGCCGAGAGAGGTGGAAACACCATATATTTT
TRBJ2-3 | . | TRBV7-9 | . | CASRGRWDTQYF | TGTGCCAGCAGGGGGAGGTGGGATACGCAGTATTTT
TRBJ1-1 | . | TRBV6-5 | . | CASSFSRQRNTEAFF | TGTGCCAGCAGTTTCTCTCGACAGAGGAACACTGAAGCTTTCTTT
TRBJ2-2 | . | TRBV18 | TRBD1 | CASSPTGVTGELFF | TGTGCCAGCTCACCAACAGGGGTCACCGGGGAGCTGTTTTTT
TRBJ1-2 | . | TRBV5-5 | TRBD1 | CASSSPLKTGPPYGYTF | TGTGCCAGCAGCTCACCTTTAAAGACAGGGCCTCCTTATGGCTACACCTTC
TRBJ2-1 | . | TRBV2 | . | CASSERNYNEQFF | TGTGCCAGCAGTGAACGGAATTACAATGAGCAGTTCTTC
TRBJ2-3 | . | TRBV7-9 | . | CASSSNPSATDTQYF | TGTGCCAGCAGCTCTAACCCGTCCGCCACAGATACGCAGTATTTT
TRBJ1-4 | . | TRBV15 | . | CATSRNRGGLGEKLFF | TGTGCCACCAGCAGAAATCGCGGAGGGTTGGGAGAAAAACTGTTTTTT
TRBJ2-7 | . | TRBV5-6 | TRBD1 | CASSLKPQGAYEQYF | TGTGCCAGCAGCTTGAAACCGCAGGGGGCCTACGAGCAGTACTTC